These 20 T cell receptor beta chains were sequenced from one sample in a study of blood T cell repertoires in COVID-19. Sequencing was performed with immunoSEQ multiplex PCR; in TCRdb, only in-frame clones are kept and a portion is missing. This table holds around 26,000 clones, around 90% found once. Sequenced: peripheral blood. The receptors stem from a human donor in a cohort sampled during active COVID-19.

The rearrangement joins TRBV9 to TRBJ2-1; 8 bases are shared with TRBD2. Trimming at V came to 0 bases and at J to 10 bases, leaving 9 bases not matched to a gene. Looked up from germline, CDR1 is SGDLS and CDR2 is YYNGEE. The length of the CDR3 is 15 residues. The CDR3 here is CASSVAGGGHREQFF. The CDR3 nucleotides read TGTGCCAGCAGCGTAGCGGGGGGGGGACATCGGGAGCAGTTCTTC.

The CDR3 DNA reads TGTGCCAGCAGTCGGTACACTGAAGCTTTCTTT. Its translation is CASSRYTEAFF. The chain joins TRBV3-1 (or the pseudogene TRBV3-2) to TRBJ1-1; D is undetermined. Germline-derived CDR1 and CDR2 are LGHDT and YNNKEL (reference sequence). This CDR3 comprises 11 residues. V was cut by 6 bases and J by 3 bases, with 5 bases left in between.

This clone was counted once. The chain uses TRBV28 and TRBJ2-7, with TRBD2 matching over 15 bases. The CDR3 totals 16 residues. V was pared by 4 bases and J by 3 bases, with 4 bases of the junction left unmatched. In germline, CDR1 is MDHEN, CDR2 SYDVKM. CDR3 amino acids: CASSSGTSGGIYEQYF. CDR3 nucleotides: TGTGCCAGCAGTTCTGGGACTAGCGGGGGGATCTACGAGCAGTACTTC.

J is TRBJ1-1 and V is TRBV19, with D unresolved. The CDR3 is made up of 13 amino acids. CDR1 is LNHDA, CDR2 SQIVND, per germline (reference sequence). The V gene lost 7 bases and the J gene lost 11 bases, with 20 bases spanning the gap. CDR3 DNA: TGTGCCAGTACCGACGACCGGTGGAGGTGGGCTTTCTTT. Amino acids: CASTDDRWRWAFF.

The chain employs TRBV19 and TRBJ1-6, with 8 bases lining up with TRBD1. The CDR3 length is 15 residues. Germline V gene data show CDR1 as LNHDA and CDR2 as SQIVND (reference sequence). The J segment lost 6 bases and the V segment lost 5 bases, leaving 6 bases of the junction unmatched. CDR3 in DNA: TGTGCCAGTAGTCCGACAGGGGTCGGTAATTCACCCCTCCACTTT. It encodes CASSPTGVGNSPLHF.

The genes are TRBV25-1 and TRBJ1-2; maybe TRBD1 (6 bases). Germline-derived CDR1 and CDR2 are MGHDK and SYGVNS. V lost 4 bases and J 7 bases, leaving 13 bases between the germline ends. The CDR3 has 13 residues. CDR3: CASSVTGLGGYTF. Here the CDR3 DNA reads TGTGCCAGCAGTGTTACAGGGCTAGGTGGCTACACCTTC.

V and J are TRBV25-1 and TRBJ2-3; D call uncertain. Per the germline V gene, CDR1 is MGHDK and CDR2 is SYGVNS. The CDR3 consists of 11 residues. Between the trimmed V and J ends, which lost 5 bases and 10 bases, there was a span of 10 bases. Here the CDR3 DNA reads TGTGCCAGCAGTCGGTCTGGGCCGCAGTATTTT. This encodes CASSRSGPQYF.

For the CDR3, the DNA is TGTGCCAGCAGCTCTACCTGGACAGGGAGGCAAGAGACCCAGTACTTC. It encodes CASSSTWTGRQETQYF. V and J are TRBV7-9 and TRBJ2-5; 8 nucleotides align to TRBD1. Germline values: CDR1 SEHNR, CDR2 FQNEAQ (reference sequence). CDR3 length equals 16 residues. V was pared by 4 bases and J by 2 bases, with 9 bases of the junction left unmatched.

The chain has TRBV28 and TRBJ1-6; maybe TRBD1 (5 bases). Germline-derived CDR1 and CDR2 are MDHEN and SYDVKM. The germline V and J ends were trimmed by 8 bases and 9 bases, with 14 bases remaining between them. The CDR3 runs to 13 residues. CDR3 amino acids: CASLGGSGSPLHF. DNA for the CDR3: TGTGCCAGCCTTGGGGGGTCGGGTTCACCCCTCCACTTT.

This chain joins TRBV7-9 and TRBJ2-7; 9 positions match TRBD1. The V segment lost 5 bases and the J segment 6 bases; nucleotides outside the gene matches: 8. Germline values: CDR1 SEHNR, CDR2 FQNEAQ (reference sequence). The CDR3 contains 14 residues. The chain's CDR3 is CASSKGDRDGEQYF. The CDR3 bases are TGTGCCAGCAGCAAAGGGGACAGGGACGGCGAGCAGTACTTC.

The chain has TRBV25-1 and TRBJ2-7; D is possibly TRBD1 (6 bases). The CDR3 extends over 13 amino acids. Germline values: CDR1 MGHDK, CDR2 SYGVNS. V dropped 7 bases and J dropped 1 base, with 11 bases sitting between them. CDR3 in DNA: TGTGCCAGCAACAGGGTAGGGTCCTACGAGCAGTACTTC. It encodes CASNRVGSYEQYF.

This CDR3 is CASSPGGASGNTIYF. The CDR3 DNA reads as TGTGCCAGCTCTCCCGGGGGGGCCTCTGGAAACACCATATATTTT. The genes are TRBV7-9 and TRBJ1-3, with TRBD1 as a possible D gene (6 bases). V lost 8 bases to trimming and J lost 0 bases, with 14 bases between them. Germline CDR1 and CDR2: SEHNR and FQNEAQ (reference sequence). The CDR3 length is 15 residues.

This clone was counted only a few times. This chain links TRBV7-6 with TRBJ2-5; TRBD2 agrees at 10 bases. The CDR3 contains 17 residues. Germline CDR1 and CDR2: SGHVS and FNYEAQ. With 2 bases clipped from V and 1 base from J, the junction kept 7 bases outside the gene matches. The DNA of the CDR3 is TGTGCCAGCAGCTTATCTAGCGGGGGCTGGAGCCAAGAGACCCAGTACTTC. It is translated as CASSLSSGGWSQETQYF.

The rearrangement joins TRBV3-1 (or the pseudogene TRBV3-2) to TRBJ1-2; D call uncertain. This CDR3 is built from 13 residues. V gave up 5 bases and J gave up 7 bases, with 14 bases separating them. Germline-derived CDR1 and CDR2 are LGHDT and YNNKEL (reference sequence). The CDR3 loop is CASSERVSAGYTF. The DNA for the CDR3 is TGTGCCAGCAGCGAGAGGGTCTCGGCTGGCTACACCTTC.

This clone was counted once. The CDR3 is CASSQDLGLSGTNYGYTF. CDR3 nucleotide sequence: TGTGCCAGCAGCCAAGATCTAGGGCTTTCAGGGACTAACTATGGCTACACCTTC. This chain connects TRBV4-2 to TRBJ1-2, with a possible D match to TRBD1 (5 bases). Trimming left V 0 bases short and J 0 bases short, with 17 bases between. Per the germline V gene, CDR1 is LGHNA and CDR2 is YNFKEQ. There are 18 residues in the CDR3.

This chain joins TRBV3-1 (or the pseudogene TRBV3-2) and TRBJ2-4; possible D gene TRBD1, 6 bases. The CDR3 is made up of 16 amino acids. Germline V gene lookup returns CDR1 LGHDT and CDR2 YNNKEL (reference sequence). The V gene lost 2 bases and the J gene lost 0 bases, with 11 bases spanning the gap. The CDR3 DNA reads TGTGCCAGCAGCCAAAACAGGGCGCTAGCCAAAAACATTCAGTACTTC. The encoded protein is CASSQNRALAKNIQYF.

The chain employs TRBV9 and TRBJ2-1, with TRBD1 as a possible D gene (7 bases). CDR3 length: 13 residues. Germline V gene data show CDR1 as SGDLS and CDR2 as YYNGEE. Trimming removed 4 bases at V and 8 bases at J, with 13 bases between. The CDR3 DNA is TGTGCCAGCAGCCCTGACAGGGAGGATGAGCAGTTCTTC. This codes for CASSPDREDEQFF.

The J gene is TRBJ1-6, the V gene TRBV19, with 10 nucleotides matching TRBD1. This CDR3 has 17 amino acids. The J segment lost 8 bases and the V segment lost 7 bases, leaving 14 bases of the junction unmatched. Germline CDR1 LNHDA, CDR2 SQIVND (reference sequence). CDR3 sequence reads: CASTVGTGVSRDSPLHF. The DNA of the CDR3 is TGTGCCAGTACCGTTGGGACAGGGGTTAGTAGGGATTCACCCCTCCACTTT.

The rearrangement joins TRBV18 to TRBJ2-5; D ambiguous. Trimming left V 2 bases short and J 2 bases short, with 12 bases between. There are 15 residues in the CDR3. CDR1 and CDR2 from the germline V gene are KGHSH and LQKENI. CDR3 sequence (DNA): TGTGCCAGCTCACCAAGACTCGCGACGCAAGAGACCCAGTACTTC. Its translation: CASSPRLATQETQYF.

The rearrangement links TRBV10-3 to TRBJ1-2; 7 bases map to TRBD1. The CDR3 length is 15 residues. Per germline, CDR1 ENHRY and CDR2 SYGVKD. V dropped 6 bases and J dropped 6; count of bases not matched to a gene: 13. The DNA of the CDR3 is TGTGCCATCAGCGACATTCTCGACAGGGAAAATGGCTACACCTTC. Protein product: CAISDILDRENGYTF.